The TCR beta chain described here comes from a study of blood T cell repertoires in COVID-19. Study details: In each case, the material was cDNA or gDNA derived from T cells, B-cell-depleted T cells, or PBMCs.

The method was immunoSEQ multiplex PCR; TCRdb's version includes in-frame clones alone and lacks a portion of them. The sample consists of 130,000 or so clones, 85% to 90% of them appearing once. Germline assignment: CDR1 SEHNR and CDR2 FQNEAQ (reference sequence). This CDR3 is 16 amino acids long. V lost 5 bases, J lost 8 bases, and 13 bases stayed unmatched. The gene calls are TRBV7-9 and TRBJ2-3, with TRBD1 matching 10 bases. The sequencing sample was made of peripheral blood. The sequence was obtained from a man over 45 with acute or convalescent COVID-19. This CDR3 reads CASSQFSDRGKGTQYF. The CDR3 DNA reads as TGTGCCAGCAGCCAATTTTCGGACAGGGGGAAGGGTACGCAGTATTTT.